This T cell receptor beta chain emerged from a study of T-cell memory formation after mild COVID-19. This clonotype was recorded a few times. No antigen is known for it. TCRalpha and TCRbeta libraries used 5'RACE with constant-segment primers and UMIs. TCRdb reanalysed the 5' RACE reads using MiXCR and keeps one entry per CDR3 protein. The top ten hold 2% to 2.5% of the sample, which has fewer than 250,000 distinct CDR3 sequences, 15% seen once. Germline CDR1 DFQATT, CDR2 SNEGSKA (reference sequence). V lost 5 bases and J 4 bases, leaving 10 bases between the germline ends. The CDR3 is 12 amino acids. General study points: Researchers report contracting CD4+ clones mostly in CM and EM, with CD8+ clones in EMRA.

The J gene is TRBJ2-3, the V gene TRBV20-1; possibly TRBD1 for D (6 bases). The clonotype originates from an adult woman who had mild COVID-19 (a few samples of this study predate the infection). Cell type and time point are not known. The sequencing sample was made of PBMCs or a T cell subset sorted from them (not recorded which). For the CDR3, the DNA is TGCAGTGCTGTTCAGGGGCCAGATACGCAGTATTTT. Its translation is CSAVQGPDTQYF.